The 29 T cell receptor beta chains below come from one sample, sequenced in a study of T-cell memory formation after mild COVID-19. TCRdb reprocessed the 5' RACE reads via MiXCR and lists one record per CDR3 protein. The top ten hold more than 35% of the sample, which has tens of thousands of distinct CDR3 sequences, 10% to 15% seen once. The sample comprised PBMCs or a T cell subset sorted from them (not recorded which). The origin of the receptors is a man between 18 and 29 years old who had mild COVID-19 (a few samples of this study predate the infection). Cell type and time point are not known.

There are many counts of this clonotype. CDR3: CASSRQGLATGGTQYF. The DNA of the CDR3 is TGCGCCAGCAGCCGCCAGGGACTAGCGACAGGAGGGACCCAGTACTTC. The rearrangement links TRBV4-3 to TRBJ2-5, with TRBD2 matching over 10 bases. The trim removed 4 bases at V and 7 bases at J, leaving 12 bases unmatched. CDR3 size: 16 residues. CDR1 is LGHNA and CDR2 is YSLEER in the germline V gene.

This clonotype has only a few counts. This chain joins TRBV28 and TRBJ1-1, with D uncertain. The CDR3 runs 13 residues. Germline V gene sequence: CDR1 MDHEN, CDR2 SYDVKM. V was cut by 3 bases and J by 0 bases, with 5 bases left in between. The CDR3 is CASSFRMNTEAFF. CDR3 bases: TGTGCCAGCAGTTTTCGGATGAACACTGAAGCTTTCTTT. Full variable domain (remainder filled in from reference TRBV28 and TRBJ1-1): DVKVTQSSRYLVKRTGEKVFLECVQDMDHENMFWYRQDPGLGLRLIYFSYDVKMKEKGDIPEGYSVSREKKERFSLILESASTNQTSMYLCASSFRMNTEAFFGQGTRLTVV.

The genes are TRBV27 and TRBJ2-3; TRBD2 aligns across 8 bases. V lost 7 bases, J lost 7 bases, and 4 bases stayed unmatched. The CDR3 loop spans 12 amino acids. Looked up from germline, CDR1 is MNHEY and CDR2 is SMNVEV (reference sequence). The CDR3 sequence: CASMGLDNTQYF. In nucleotides, the CDR3 is TGTGCCAGCATGGGACTAGATAATACGCAGTATTTT.

The chain joins TRBV3-1 to TRBJ1-1, with D unresolved. The V gene's germline CDR1 is LGHDT and CDR2 YNNKEL (reference sequence). V was clipped by 0 bases and J by 4 bases, with 12 bases between them. The CDR3 spans 15 residues. The CDR3 reads CASSQEWGGGTEAFF. CDR3 nucleotide sequence: TGTGCCAGCAGCCAAGAATGGGGAGGAGGCACTGAAGCTTTCTTT.

This chain links TRBV20-1 with TRBJ2-3; D remains ambiguous. The length of the CDR3 is 15 residues. The germline V gene has CDR1 DFQATT and CDR2 SNEGSKA (reference sequence). V dropped 1 base and J dropped 3 bases, with 14 bases sitting between them. CDR3 loop: CSARVAAGDTDTQYF. CDR3 sequence (DNA): TGCAGTGCTAGAGTGGCGGCAGGAGATACAGATACGCAGTATTTT.

This clonotype was observed many times. This chain links TRBV5-1 with TRBJ1-1, with D tentatively TRBD1 (5 bases). This CDR3 region has 13 residues. Deletions cut 3 bases from V and 5 bases from J, with 11 bases between. Germline assignment: CDR1 SGHRS and CDR2 YFSETQ. Here the CDR3 reads CASSWGWGTEAFF. CDR3 DNA sequence: TGCGCCAGCAGCTGGGGCTGGGGGACTGAAGCTTTCTTT.

The gene calls are TRBV4-2 and TRBJ1-1; maybe TRBD1 (5 bases). Germline CDR1 LGHNA, CDR2 YNFKEQ. The V gene lost 0 bases and the J gene lost 0 bases, with 8 bases spanning the gap. The CDR3 has 15 residues. The CDR3 spells CASSQELGVNTEAFF. The CDR3, as DNA: TGTGCCAGCAGCCAAGAATTAGGGGTGAACACTGAAGCTTTCTTT.

The gene calls are TRBV29-1 and TRBJ2-7; tentatively, D is TRBD2 (5 bases). CDR1 is SQVTM, CDR2 ANQGSEA, per germline. This CDR3 is 16 amino acids long. V was shortened by 2 bases and J by 3 bases, with 20 bases between the two germline ends. The DNA of the CDR3 is TGCAGCGTTGAATCCTCGTCCGCAGGAGGTGACTACGAGCAGTACTTC. Translation: CSVESSSAGGDYEQYF.

The chain combines TRBV4-2 with TRBJ2-7, with 7 bases that match TRBD2. The V and J ends lost 2 bases and 6 bases, in that order; junction bases with no gene match: 10. The CDR3 loop spans 15 amino acids. Germline V gene sequence: CDR1 LGHNA, CDR2 YNFKEQ. CDR3 residues: CASSQREAGTAEQYF. The CDR3, as DNA: TGTGCCAGCAGCCAAAGGGAAGCGGGGACGGCCGAGCAGTACTTC.

This chain joins TRBV6-5 and TRBJ1-3; no clear D gene. CDR1 and CDR2 (germline): MNHEY, SVGAGI. There are 14 residues in the CDR3. The V gene lost 0 bases and the J gene lost 0 bases, with 3 bases spanning the gap. The CDR3 region has the DNA TGTGCCAGCAGTTACTCCCCCTCTGGAAACACCATATATTTT. It specifies CASSYSPSGNTIYF.

This clonotype was seen a handful of times. This chain uses TRBV7-9 with TRBJ1-2; TRBD1 is a possible D gene (5 bases). There are 15 residues in the CDR3. Germline CDR1 reads SEHNR; CDR2 reads FQNEAQ (reference sequence). Between the trimmed V and J ends, which lost 1 base and 7 bases, there was a span of 16 bases. The CDR3 spells CASSLGGTPDTGYTF. The CDR3 nucleotides are TGTGCCAGCAGCTTAGGAGGGACCCCGGATACTGGCTACACCTTC. Full variable domain (rest looked up from reference TRBV7-9 and TRBJ1-2): DTGVSQNPRHKITKRGQNVTFRCDPISEHNRLYWYRQTLGQGPEFLTYFQNEAQLEKSRLLSDRFSAERPKGSFSTLEIQRTEQGDSAMYLCASSLGGTPDTGYTFGSGTRLTVV.

The J gene is TRBJ2-1, the V gene TRBV7-2; D is perhaps TRBD1 (6 bases). The CDR3 contains 14 residues. Germline V gene sequence: CDR1 SGHTA, CDR2 FQGNSA. Deletions cut 0 bases from V and 5 bases from J, with 8 bases between. The CDR3 loop reads CASSLATGDNEQFF. CDR3 DNA sequence: TGTGCCAGCAGCTTAGCGACAGGTGACAATGAGCAGTTCTTC.

This chain uses TRBV7-9 with TRBJ1-2, with a weak D call TRBD1 (5 bases). This CDR3 has 12 residues. V gave up 10 bases and J gave up 5 bases, with 14 bases separating them. Germline V gene data show CDR1 as SEHNR and CDR2 as FQNEAQ (reference sequence). DNA of the CDR3: TGTGCCACCATCGGGGGGGAGTATGGCTACACCTTC. Translation: CATIGGEYGYTF.

The chain has TRBV7-9 and TRBJ1-4, with unresolved D. This CDR3 spans 13 amino acids. Per the germline V gene, CDR1 is SEHNR and CDR2 is FQNEAQ (reference sequence). Trimming took off 2 bases at V and 6 bases at J, with 7 bases between the two ends. The CDR3 DNA follows: TGTGCCAGCAGCTTAACTCCGGATGAAAAACTGTTTTTT. Translating it yields CASSLTPDEKLFF.

This clonotype has a handful of counts. This rearrangement joins TRBV5-6 to TRBJ1-5; a weak D match, TRBD1 (5 bases). The CDR3 runs 14 residues. Trimming left V 4 bases short and J 1 base short, with 9 bases between. Germline V gene lookup returns CDR1 SGHDT and CDR2 YYEEEE. CDR3 nucleotides: TGTGCCAGCAGCCCGTCAGGGAGCAATCAGCCCCAGCATTTT. Translating gives CASSPSGSNQPQHF.

V usage is TRBV5-1 and J usage is TRBJ2-7; either TRBD1 or TRBD2 may fit D (5 bases each). Germline CDR1 SGHRS, CDR2 YFSETQ. CDR3 length: 16 residues. V shed 0 bases and J shed 2 bases, with 15 bases lying between them. The CDR3: CASSLAGRVGAYEQYF. The CDR3 bases are TGCGCCAGCAGCTTGGCGGGGCGGGTAGGGGCCTACGAGCAGTACTTC. Combining the CDR3 with reference TRBV5-1 and TRBJ2-7 gives the whole variable domain KAGVTQTPRYLIKTRGQQVTLSCSPISGHRSVSWYQQTPGQGLQFLFEYFSETQRNKGNFPGRFSGRQFSNSRSEMNVSTLELGDSALYLCASSLAGRVGAYEQYFGPGTRLTVT.

The sample holds many counts of this clonotype. The chain recombines TRBV5-6 with TRBJ1-4; 9 bases are a match to TRBD1. Germline V lookup: CDR1 SGHDT, CDR2 YYEEEE. Trimming took 4 bases from V and 3 from J; bases not matched to a gene: 7. This CDR3 spans 16 amino acids. The CDR3 protein is CASSLLQGAANEKLFF. In nucleotides, the CDR3 is TGTGCCAGCAGCCTACTACAGGGGGCAGCTAATGAAAAACTGTTTTTT.

This clonotype was detected a few times. The V and J genes are TRBV9 and TRBJ2-3, with 9 bases aligning to TRBD1. V lost 3 bases to trimming and J lost 3 bases; unmatched junction nucleotides: 11. The CDR3 is 17 residues long. The germline gives CDR1 SGDLS, CDR2 YYNGEE. The CDR3 protein is CASSAMTGGFGTDTQYF. As DNA, the CDR3 is TGTGCCAGCAGCGCGATGACAGGGGGGTTCGGAACAGATACGCAGTATTTT.

Only a few counts were recorded for this clonotype. The chain employs TRBV7-8 and TRBJ2-1; TRBD2 might be the D (6 bases). CDR1 is SGHVS, CDR2 FQNEAQ, per germline. The germline V and J ends were trimmed by 0 bases and 3 bases, with 15 bases remaining between them. The CDR3 loop spans 17 amino acids. The CDR3 reads CASSLAGRGLIYNEQFF. CDR3 bases: TGTGCCAGCAGCTTAGCGGGGCGGGGCCTAATCTACAATGAGCAGTTCTTC. The complete variable domain, with remaining parts taken from reference TRBV7-8 and TRBJ2-1, reads GAGVSQSPRYKVAKRGQDVALRCDPISGHVSLFWYQQALGQGPEFLTYFQNEAQLDKSGLPSDRFFAERPEGSVSTLKIQRTQQEDSAVYLCASSLAGRGLIYNEQFFGPGTRLTVL.

A few counts support this clonotype. V and J are TRBV7-9 and TRBJ1-5; D is possibly TRBD1 (5 bases). The CDR3 contains 13 residues. Per the germline V gene, CDR1 is SEHNR and CDR2 is FQNEAQ (reference sequence). V lost 2 bases, J lost 13 bases, and 15 bases lay in between. The CDR3 sequence is CASSLSPRDLQHF. The CDR3 bases are TGTGCCAGCAGCTTAAGCCCCCGGGACTTACAGCATTTT.

The rearrangement joins TRBV28 to TRBJ1-1, with D maybe TRBD1 (5 bases). V was trimmed by 8 bases and J by 1 base, leaving 8 bases between them. CDR3 length equals 12 residues. In germline, CDR1 is MDHEN, CDR2 SYDVKM. Here the CDR3 reads CASAGRNTEAFF. Written as DNA, the CDR3 is TGTGCCAGCGCGGGGCGGAACACTGAAGCTTTCTTT. Looking up the rest from reference TRBV28 and TRBJ1-1 gives the full variable domain: DVKVTQSSRYLVKRTGEKVFLECVQDMDHENMFWYRQDPGLGLRLIYFSYDVKMKEKGDIPEGYSVSREKKERFSLILESASTNQTSMYLCASAGRNTEAFFGQGTRLTVV.

The chain uses TRBV4-1 and TRBJ2-2; the D call may be TRBD1 or TRBD2 (5 bases each). Trimming left V 4 bases short and J 2 bases short, with 14 bases between. This CDR3 region has 16 residues. Looked up from germline, CDR1 is MGHRA and CDR2 is YSYEKL. The CDR3 coding sequence is TGCGCCAGCAGCCCCACCGGGACGGCAAACACCGGGGAGCTGTTTTTT. Residues: CASSPTGTANTGELFF.

The genes are TRBV5-5 and TRBJ2-7, with D perhaps TRBD2 (6 bases). CDR1 and CDR2 from the germline V gene are SGHKS and YYEKEE (reference sequence). V was shortened by 1 base and J by 0 bases, with 11 bases between the two germline ends. CDR3 length equals 15 residues. CDR3 DNA: TGTGCCAGCAGCTTGAATTGGCGGGGCTCCTACGAGCAGTACTTC. Its translation is CASSLNWRGSYEQYF.

The chain has TRBV14 and TRBJ2-1; the D is unclear. This CDR3 contains 16 residues. CDR1 is SGHDN, CDR2 FVKESK, per germline. The V end lost 1 base, the J end lost 0 bases, and 10 bases lay between the germline ends. CDR3 DNA: TGTGCCAGCAGCCAAGGGCTGTGGGGCTCCTACAATGAGCAGTTCTTC. Its translation: CASSQGLWGSYNEQFF. The variable domain in full, with the rest retrieved from reference TRBV14 and TRBJ2-1, is EAGVTQFPSHSVIEKGQTVTLRCDPISGHDNLYWYRRVMGKEIKFLLHFVKESKQDESGMPNNRFLAERTGGTYSTLKVQPAELEDSGVYFCASSQGLWGSYNEQFFGPGTRLTVL.

The J gene is TRBJ1-5, the V gene TRBV7-8; TRBD1 agrees at 7 bases. Germline V CDR1 and CDR2: SGHVS, FQNEAQ. The J segment lost 5 bases and the V segment lost 7 bases, leaving 8 bases of the junction unmatched. CDR3 length: 14 amino acids. In nucleotides, the CDR3 is TGTGCCAGCACCACCGGGGACAGCCATCAGCCCCAGCATTTT. Translated: CASTTGDSHQPQHF.

This clonotype occurred a few times. The V and J genes are TRBV24-1 and TRBJ1-6, with D hard to call. Trimming took off 4 bases at V and 6 bases at J, with 9 bases between the two ends. The CDR3 runs to 14 residues. CDR1 KGHDR and CDR2 SFDVKD come from the germline V gene. The DNA for the CDR3 is TGTGCCACCAGTGAGTGGGGTATTAATTCACCCCTCCACTTT. This translates into CATSEWGINSPLHF.

The V call is TRBV12-3 or TRBV12-4, the J call TRBJ2-7; D gene unclear. The CDR3 has 14 residues. Trimming pared 4 bases from V and 3 bases from J, leaving 13 bases between. CDR3 nucleotide sequence: TGTGCCAGCAGTTCTTCCGGGTTTAGCTACGAGCAGTACTTC. Translating gives CASSSSGFSYEQYF.

This clonotype has ten or more counts. The V gene is TRBV4-1, the J gene TRBJ2-1, with 12 bases that match TRBD1. The CDR3 is 15 residues long. V lost 4 bases and J lost 4; bases outside the gene matches: 2. Germline loops: CDR1 MGHRA, CDR2 YSYEKL. DNA of the CDR3: TGCGCCAGCAGCCGGGGACAGGGGGCTTACAATGAGCAGTTCTTC. Translating it yields CASSRGQGAYNEQFF.

CDR3 region: CASSYSTFVQGLAPLHF. CDR3 DNA: TGTGCCAGCAGTTACTCGACTTTCGTACAGGGGCTTGCGCCCCTCCACTTT. The chain carries TRBV6-5 and TRBJ1-6; TRBD1 aligns across 7 bases. This CDR3 comprises 17 residues. Trimming cost V 0 bases and J 13 bases; bases outside gene matches: 15. Germline-derived CDR1 and CDR2 are MNHEY and SVGAGI.